This T cell receptor (beta chain) was identified during a study of blood T cell repertoires in COVID-19. About the study: Collection of acute and convalescent COVID-19 samples took place in the United States, Italy and Spain. From T cells, B-cell-depleted T cells, or PBMCs came the material, which was cDNA or gDNA.

The germline V and J ends were trimmed by 1 base and 4 bases, with 10 bases remaining between them. The germline gives CDR1 MGHRA, CDR2 YSYEKL. The CDR3 is made up of 14 amino acids. Per the authors' pipeline: Amplified reference gene primers provided the basis for estimating nucleated cell counts. Clones were read by immunoSEQ multiplex PCR, and TCRdb kept only the in-frame ones, dropping some. D and trimming come from the DNA, and the V and J calls and clone size come from that table. The table records 50,000 to 65,000 clones, around 90% of them present only once. Sequences were obtained from peripheral blood. J is TRBJ1-2 and V is TRBV4-1; D call uncertain. The receptor was derived from a man between 45 and 60 years old with active COVID-19. The DNA for the CDR3 is TGCGCCAGCAGCCAAGTTGTATTCGGCTATGGCTACACCTTC. Protein product: CASSQVVFGYGYTF.